Following are 4 T cell receptor beta chains from one sample sequenced in a study of shared clonotypes between healthy human individuals. Profiling relied on immunoSEQ multiplex PCR, and the TCRdb table lists in-frame clones only, not all of them. The data contain hundreds of thousands of clones, roughly 95% of them seen just once; the ten biggest clones take up approximately 0.06%. The sample comprised naive CD4+ T cells sorted from blood. As for subset: CD45RA+ positively selected. The receptors here all came from a woman aged 25-40 years in good health.

The chain has TRBV9 and TRBJ1-1; 7 nucleotides match TRBD1. The J segment lost 5 bases and the V segment lost 3 bases, leaving 7 bases of the junction unmatched. This CDR3 is built from 14 residues. In germline, CDR1 is SGDLS, CDR2 YYNGEE. The CDR3 DNA reads as TGTGCCAGCAGCGACCGACAGGGAGGGACTGAAGCTTTCTTT. Translation: CASSDRQGGTEAFF.

This chain uses TRBV1 with TRBJ2-5; the DNA was not used to check the table's D call, TRBD2. TRBV1 is described as a pseudogene. This CDR3 is 15 amino acids long. The CDR3 loop reads CTSSLRTRRFGTQYF. Written as DNA, the CDR3 is TGCACCAGCAGCCTCCGGACTCGCCGGTTTGGGACCCAGTACTTC.

The chain employs TRBV18 and TRBJ1-1; a weak D match, TRBD1 (6 bases). The CDR3 is 16 residues long. Germline CDR1 is KGHSH and CDR2 is LQKENI. V shed 6 bases and J shed 1 base, with 18 bases lying between them. The CDR3 loop is CASSIQGGLENTEAFF. As DNA, the CDR3 is TGTGCCAGCTCCATACAGGGAGGATTAGAGAACACTGAAGCTTTCTTT.

The V and J genes are TRBV15 and TRBJ2-7; D remains ambiguous. The V gene's germline CDR1 is LNHNV and CDR2 YYDKDF (reference sequence). Trimming shortened V by 1 base and J by 2 bases, and 6 bases separated the two germline ends. The CDR3 sequence is 13 residues long. The CDR3, as DNA: TGTGCCACCAGCAGAGCGGTCCCCTACGAGCAGTACTTC. Its translation is CATSRAVPYEQYF.